What follows are 2 T cell receptor beta chains derived from one specimen sequenced in a study of blood T cell repertoires in COVID-19. TCRdb's table, derived via immunoSEQ multiplex PCR, lists solely in-frame clones and lacks some. The data contain roughly 200,000 clones, roughly 84% of them seen just once; the ten biggest clones take up roughly 13%. Material: peripheral blood. The source of these receptors is a human donor in a cohort sampled during active COVID-19.

The chain couples TRBV6-1 to TRBJ2-7; 12 bases line up with TRBD2. Germline assignment: CDR1 MNHNS and CDR2 SASEGT. The CDR3 has 15 amino acids. Trimming took 1 base from V and 3 from J; bases not matched to a gene: 1. Here the CDR3 DNA reads TGTGCCAGCAGTGAAGGACTAGCGGGGGTCTACGAGCAGTACTTC. Its translation is CASSEGLAGVYEQYF.

The chain links TRBV7-8 to TRBJ1-4, with D possibly matching TRBD1 (6 bases). The CDR3 sequence is 15 residues long. Per germline, CDR1 SGHVS and CDR2 FQNEAQ. V lost 4 bases and J lost 5, with 14 bases in between. CDR3 region: CASSSHRVLNEKLFF. In DNA form, the CDR3 reads TGTGCCAGCAGCTCCCACAGGGTTCTGAATGAAAAACTGTTTTTT.